Listed here are 14 T cell receptor beta chains from one sample, sequenced in a study of OX40 agonist ivuxolimab in advanced cancers. The repertoire was sequenced with immunoSEQ multiplex PCR; TCRdb's copy has only in-frame clones and lacks some. The sample records approximately 50,000 clones, 65% to 85% being singletons. Sequencing was performed on CD4+ or CD8+ T cells sorted from blood, taken in a trial of the OX40 agonist ivuxolimab. The source is an adult with an advanced solid tumor such as melanoma, head and neck, liver or kidney cancer.

The chain is built from TRBV6-1 and TRBJ2-5; possible D gene TRBD1, 7 bases. This CDR3 comprises 15 residues. The V gene lost 6 bases and the J gene lost 5 bases, with 19 bases spanning the gap. Germline V CDR1 and CDR2: MNHNS, SASEGT. CDR3 nucleotides: TGTGCCAGCAGCGACCGGGACAGCGGGCCGGAGACCCAGTACTTC. Translation gives CASSDRDSGPETQYF.

V and J are TRBV7-9 and TRBJ2-7; a possible D gene is TRBD2 (6 bases). Trimming pared 0 bases from V and 6 bases from J, leaving 18 bases between. In germline, CDR1 is SEHNR, CDR2 FQNEAQ (reference sequence). The CDR3 is made up of 16 amino acids. The CDR3 DNA reads TGTGCCAGCAGCTTAGCCCCTCCCCGGGGGAAGAGCGAGCAGTACTTC. This sequence encodes CASSLAPPRGKSEQYF.

The rearrangement joins TRBV19 to TRBJ2-5; 13 bases line up with TRBD2. Trimming at V came to 5 bases and at J to 1 base, leaving 4 bases not matched to a gene. CDR1 and CDR2 (germline): LNHDA, SQIVND (reference sequence). This CDR3 spans 16 amino acids. The CDR3: CASSVGLAGAQETQYF. The CDR3 DNA follows: TGTGCCAGTAGTGTAGGACTAGCGGGAGCCCAAGAGACCCAGTACTTC.

The chain couples TRBV29-1 to TRBJ1-1; D perhaps matches TRBD1 (5 bases). Germline V CDR1 and CDR2: SQVTM, ANQGSEA. V lost 4 bases to trimming and J lost 3 bases, with 15 bases between them. CDR3 size: 14 residues. The CDR3 nucleotides are TGCAGCGTTGGACCGGCAGGGCAGGACACTGAAGCTTTCTTT. Its protein product is CSVGPAGQDTEAFF. Combining the CDR3 with reference TRBV29-1 and TRBJ1-1 gives the whole variable domain SAVISQKPSRDICQRGTSLTIQCQVDSQVTMMFWYRQQPGQSLTLIATANQGSEATYESGFVIDKFPISRPNLTFSTLTVSNMSPEDSSIYLCSVGPAGQDTEAFFGQGTRLTVV.

V is TRBV4-1 and J is TRBJ2-5; the D gene could be TRBD1 or TRBD2 (6 bases each). The length of the CDR3 is 16 residues. The V end lost 4 bases, the J end lost 5 bases, and 20 bases lay between the germline ends. Germline CDR1 and CDR2: MGHRA and YSYEKL. CDR3 sequence reads: CASSRNGGASGETQYF. CDR3 bases: TGCGCCAGCAGCCGTAACGGGGGCGCCTCAGGGGAGACCCAGTACTTC.

The rearrangement uses TRBV7-9 and TRBJ2-5, with 10 bases matching TRBD2. This CDR3 region has 15 residues. Germline CDR1 is SEHNR and CDR2 is FQNEAQ (reference sequence). The J segment lost 3 bases and the V segment lost 5 bases, leaving 6 bases of the junction unmatched. CDR3 in amino acids: CASSEKLAGKETQYF. CDR3 nucleotide sequence: TGTGCCAGCAGCGAAAAACTAGCGGGAAAAGAGACCCAGTACTTC.

This clone was observed a single time. The chain carries TRBV10-3 and TRBJ1-1; TRBD1 agrees at 8 bases. The CDR3 length is 13 residues. CDR1 and CDR2 from the germline V gene are ENHRY and SYGVKD. The V segment lost 7 bases and the J segment 3 bases; nucleotides outside the gene matches: 4. The CDR3 DNA is TGTGCCATCACCCTGACAGGGGACACTGAAGCTTTCTTT. Protein: CAITLTGDTEAFF.

The rearrangement joins TRBV11-2 to TRBJ2-7; perhaps TRBD2 as D (5 bases). Trimming shortened V by 1 base and J by 4 bases, and 11 bases separated the two germline ends. This CDR3 has 14 amino acids. Per the germline V gene, CDR1 is SGHAT and CDR2 is FQNNGV. The CDR3 DNA is TGTGCCAGCAGCTTAGGGAGGTTCTATTACGAGCAGTACTTC. Protein product: CASSLGRFYYEQYF. Drawing the rest from reference TRBV11-2 and TRBJ2-7, the complete variable domain is EAGVAQSPRYKIIEKRQSVAFWCNPISGHATLYWYQQILGQGPKLLIQFQNNGVVDDSQLPKDRFSAERLKGVDSTLKIQPAKLEDSAVYLCASSLGRFYYEQYFGPGTRLTVT.

The gene calls are TRBV29-1 and TRBJ2-7; 11 nucleotides match TRBD1. The CDR3 is 15 residues long. Per the germline V gene, CDR1 is SQVTM and CDR2 is ANQGSEA. With 4 bases clipped from V and 0 bases from J, the junction kept 5 bases outside the gene matches. CDR3 nucleotides: TGCAGCGTTGGGGGACAGGGGGTGCGCTCCTACGAGCAGTACTTC. It codes for CSVGGQGVRSYEQYF.

Only a few counts were recorded for this clone. CDR3: CASASGSVGTDTQYF. For the CDR3, the DNA is TGTGCCAGCGCCAGCGGGAGTGTGGGCACAGATACGCAGTATTTT. The chain has TRBV27 and TRBJ2-3; 8 nucleotides line up with TRBD2. Germline values: CDR1 MNHEY, CDR2 SMNVEV (reference sequence). This CDR3 has 15 residues. V shed 8 bases and J 1 base; nucleotides not matched to a gene: 8.

The chain employs TRBV18 and TRBJ1-1, with D perhaps matching TRBD1 (5 bases). From germline, CDR1 is KGHSH and CDR2 LQKENI. The CDR3 extends over 13 amino acids. V lost 5 bases and J 1 base, leaving 8 bases between the germline ends. The CDR3, as DNA: TGTGCCAGCTCATTACAGGAGAACACTGAAGCTTTCTTT. It yields the protein CASSLQENTEAFF.

The J gene is TRBJ2-1, the V gene TRBV6-1, with 10 nucleotides matching TRBD2. This CDR3 spans 13 amino acids. Trimming at V came to 5 bases and at J to 6 bases, leaving 1 base not matched to a gene. Germline lookup yields CDR1 MNHNS and CDR2 SASEGT. The CDR3 DNA is TGTGCCAGCAGTTGGACTAGCGGCAATGAGCAGTTCTTC. Residues: CASSWTSGNEQFF.

This chain joins TRBV7-3 and TRBJ1-1; D might be TRBD1 (5 bases). Germline CDR1 and CDR2: SGHTA and FQGTGA. The germline V and J ends were trimmed by 5 bases and 5 bases, with 9 bases remaining between them. This CDR3 spans 12 amino acids. Here the CDR3 DNA reads TGTGCCAGCAGCCGCAGGGTAACTGAAGCTTTCTTT. It encodes CASSRRVTEAFF.

The chain combines TRBV19 with TRBJ1-5; possibly TRBD1 for D (5 bases). CDR1 and CDR2 from the germline V gene are LNHDA and SQIVND (reference sequence). The CDR3 has 16 residues. V was trimmed by 5 bases and J by 3 bases, leaving 17 bases between them. The DNA for the CDR3 is TGTGCCAGTAGTGCGGACGGGAGGGGTAACAATCAGCCCCAGCATTTT. This gives the protein CASSADGRGNNQPQHF.